Sequencing of this T cell receptor (beta chain) was carried out in a study of B cell selection in AIRE deficiency (dated by TCRdb to between 2019 and 2020). For the study in its entirety: TCRbeta repertoires of sorted blood CD4+ conventional T cells and regulatory T cells were compared between AIRE-deficient patients and healthy controls. The TCR-sequenced cohort comprised roughly 5 AIRE-deficient APECED patients and roughly 5 healthy control donors.

For sorting, conventional CD4 T cells were defined as CD4+CD127+ cells. Control samples came from healthy donors unrelated to the patients. A FACSAria flow cytometer was used to sort the Tconv and Treg cells intended for TCRbeta sequencing. The sorted cells were collected in 5-ml round-bottom polystyrene tubes, and the dry cell pellets were frozen at -80 degrees C prior to sequencing. The full study reports these points: About 33% of Treg TCRbeta sequences shared among healthy donors appeared in patient Tconv cells, suggesting diversion of Treg-biased clones into the Tconv compartment. Among 3657 shared Treg TCRbeta sequences, approximately 30% were shared exclusively among healthy donors and around 10% exclusively among patients, which suggests that Treg selection is less efficient in the absence of AIRE. Shared Treg sequences had shorter CDR3s, reflecting a bias toward rearrangements with few non-templated nucleotide insertions. In terms of TCRBV gene usage, CDR3 length and TCR diversity, Tconv and Treg cells from AIRE-deficient patients looked similar to Tconv and Treg cells from healthy donors. Sequencing covered only TCRbeta chains, and roughly 40% of shared healthy-donor Treg sequences were also present in healthy Tconv, possibly due to differing TCRalpha chains.

The immunoSEQ platform was used for TCRbeta chain sequencing. On the study's bioinformatics: Pooled conventional T cell repertoires yielded 1.1x10^5 or so distinct in-frame TCRbeta sequences from patients and some 1.5x10^5 from healthy donors. Treg TCRbeta sequences found in two or more individuals were classed as public, and these public Treg TCRbeta sequences were then looked for in Tconv repertoires. Group differences were tested with Mann-Whitney U tests and Bonferroni-Dunn correction in GraphPad Prism 7.03. Drawn from immuneACCESS, this table holds only the in-frame rearrangements with V and J called that TCRdb kept. Clones are partly lost; checked studies trace under half to an unresolved V gene and leave the rest unexplained. The V and J calls and clone size were taken over from that table, and D and trimming were inferred from the DNA. This sample has about 25,000 clones in its table, and roughly 96% of those were observed once. The ten largest account for 0.15% to 0.2% of the sample.

Of note for this clone: The specificity of this receptor is unknown. No clone much larger than this one lies a single base away; base qualities are absent.

Sequences were obtained from CD4+CD127+ conventional T cells sorted from PBMCs. This receptor was obtained from a human donor in good health.

In nucleotides, the sequence is TGCGCCAGCAGCGCGGGGACAGGGGGCGCAGGCGAAAAACTGTTTTTT. This translates into CASSAGTGGAGEKLFF. The chain is made from TRBV5-1 and TRBJ1-4; TRBD1 agrees with 12 junctional bases. V loses 4 bases at its end and J loses 8 bases; junction bases beyond the gene matches: 9. The CDR3 measures 16 amino acids from cysteine to phenylalanine. The sequence is cut down to CDR3 DNA, 48 bases in frame from base 1. Sequences SGHRS (CDR1) and YFSETQ (CDR2) are obtained from the germline V gene.